The 30 T cell receptor beta chains listed next were all sequenced from one sample in a study of Ad26.COV2.S vaccination and SARS-CoV-2 variants. The sample's treatment: 15 to 20 received Ad26.COV2.S at low or high dose, single or two shots; 5 received placebo; per-sample allocation not given. Material that was analyzed had been drawn on day 63 after the first vaccine or placebo injection. TCRdb's table, derived via immunoSEQ multiplex PCR, lists solely in-frame clones and lacks some. The profile shows 440,000 or so clones, roughly 87% of them singletons. Source: peripheral blood, taken in a trial of Ad26.COV2.S vaccine versus placebo. The receptors were sampled from a person between 18 and 65 years old who received the Ad26.COV2.S COVID-19 vaccine or a placebo.

The CDR3 sequence: CASSPDSHTQETQYF. CDR3 sequence (DNA): TGTGCCAGCAGCCCGGACTCCCATACCCAAGAGACCCAGTACTTC. The genes are TRBV5-8 and TRBJ2-5, with a possible D match to TRBD2 (5 bases). Germline V gene lookup returns CDR1 SGHTS and CDR2 YDEGEE. This CDR3 is built from 15 residues. The V end was cut by 4 bases, the J end by 1 base, with 14 bases between.

This sequence joins TRBV18 and TRBJ1-1; the D gene is possibly TRBD1 (6 bases). The ends were cut back, 2 bases at V and 4 bases at J, with 14 bases in the middle. Germline CDR1 KGHSH, CDR2 LQKENI. The CDR3 is 15 amino acids. The CDR3 sequence is CASSPDRGYGTEAFF. The CDR3 DNA reads as TGTGCCAGCTCACCAGATAGGGGGTACGGCACTGAAGCTTTCTTT. Looking up the rest from reference TRBV18 and TRBJ1-1 gives the full variable domain: NAGVMQNPRHLVRRRGQEARLRCSPMKGHSHVYWYRQLPEEGLKFMVYLQKENIIDESGMPKERFSAEFPKEGPSILRIQQVVRGDSAAYFCASSPDRGYGTEAFFGQGTRLTVV.

In its sample, this clone was seen a few times. This chain uses TRBV4-1 with TRBJ2-5; D is ambiguous. The V gene lost 4 bases and the J gene lost 5 bases, with 14 bases spanning the gap. In germline, CDR1 is MGHRA, CDR2 YSYEKL. The CDR3 consists of 14 residues. The CDR3 DNA reads TGCGCCAGCAGCCCTGGCTTCCTGGGCGAGACCCAGTACTTC. Translating gives CASSPGFLGETQYF.

The genes are TRBV5-1 and TRBJ2-2; 10 bases align to TRBD1. This CDR3 has 17 residues. V lost 3 bases to trimming and J lost 0 bases; unmatched junction nucleotides: 5. Germline CDR1 and CDR2: SGHRS and YFSETQ. The CDR3 DNA reads TGCGCCAGCAGCTCGGGACAGGGGATAACGAACACCGGGGAGCTGTTTTTT. Protein sequence: CASSSGQGITNTGELFF. The full variable domain, completed using reference TRBV5-1 and TRBJ2-2, is KAGVTQTPRYLIKTRGQQVTLSCSPISGHRSVSWYQQTPGQGLQFLFEYFSETQRNKGNFPGRFSGRQFSNSRSEMNVSTLELGDSALYLCASSSGQGITNTGELFFGEGSRLTVL.

The genes are TRBV5-1 and TRBJ2-5, with 11 positions matching TRBD1. V was clipped by 4 bases and J by 1 base; unmatched bases: 3. CDR1 is SGHRS and CDR2 is YFSETQ in the germline V gene. CDR3 length: 15 amino acids. Written as DNA, the CDR3 is TGCGCCAGCAGCCACGGGACAGGGGGCCAAGAGACCCAGTACTTC. It codes for CASSHGTGGQETQYF.

The J gene is TRBJ2-7, the V gene TRBV7-8; 9 bases agree with TRBD2. Germline CDR1 and CDR2: SGHVS and FQNEAQ. The CDR3 extends over 16 amino acids. V was pared by 0 bases and J by 3 bases, with 6 bases of the junction left unmatched. The CDR3 is CASSLAGSGRFYEQYF. The CDR3 DNA is TGTGCCAGCAGCTTAGCGGGTAGCGGGAGATTCTACGAGCAGTACTTC.

This sequence joins TRBV9 and TRBJ1-1; 8 bases match TRBD1. V shed 3 bases, J shed 8 bases, and the junction held 12 bases outside the gene matches. The V gene's germline CDR1 is SGDLS and CDR2 YYNGEE. This CDR3 has 15 amino acids. The CDR3 sequence: CASSAPGGPAKEAFF. The CDR3 DNA reads TGTGCCAGCAGCGCTCCAGGGGGCCCGGCTAAAGAAGCTTTCTTT. Full variable domain (missing parts from reference TRBV9 and TRBJ1-1): DSGVTQTPKHLITATGQRVTLRCSPRSGDLSVYWYQQSLDQGLQFLIQYYNGEERAKGNILERFSAQQFPDLHSELNLSSLELGDSALYFCASSAPGGPAKEAFFGQGTRLTVV.

This clone was observed a few times. The chain links TRBV11-2 to TRBJ1-6; D might be TRBD1 (5 bases). The CDR3 has 15 amino acids. Trimming left V 5 bases short and J 6 bases short, with 14 bases between. CDR1 and CDR2 from the germline V gene are SGHAT and FQNNGV. CDR3 in amino acids: CASSQGVPGNSPLHF. CDR3 nucleotide sequence: TGTGCCAGCAGCCAAGGGGTGCCGGGTAATTCACCCCTCCACTTT.

This clone was picked up a small number of times. The chain has TRBV4-1 and TRBJ1-2; D remains unclear. This CDR3 spans 12 amino acids. V was trimmed by 1 base and J by 8 bases, leaving 8 bases between them. The V gene's germline CDR1 is MGHRA and CDR2 YSYEKL. The CDR3 DNA sequence: TGCGCCAGCAGCCAAGTGGGATACGGCTACACCTTC. Amino acids: CASSQVGYGYTF.

The J gene is TRBJ2-7, the V gene TRBV29-1; 7 bases align to TRBD1. Germline CDR1 is SQVTM and CDR2 is ANQGSEA. Germline trimming cut 6 bases from V and 1 base from J; bases unmatched to any gene: 0. There are 11 residues in the CDR3. This chain's CDR3 is CSVGQSYEQYF. DNA of the CDR3: TGCAGCGTGGGACAGTCCTACGAGCAGTACTTC.

The chain is built from TRBV7-2 and TRBJ2-1; TRBD2 is a possible D gene (5 bases). The V end was cut by 5 bases, the J end by 6 bases, with 14 bases between. Germline values: CDR1 SGHTA, CDR2 FQGNSA. The CDR3 spans 14 residues. CDR3 amino acids: CASSLRTVPNEQFF. In DNA form, the CDR3 reads TGTGCCAGCAGCCTTAGGACTGTCCCCAATGAGCAGTTCTTC.

This chain connects TRBV5-4 to TRBJ2-1; 10 bases line up with TRBD2. Trimming removed 4 bases from V and 9 bases from J; junction bases left unmatched: 10. The CDR3 is made up of 15 amino acids. Germline CDR1 and CDR2: SGHNT and YYREEE (reference sequence). The CDR3 DNA reads as TGTGCCAGCAGCATAGCGGGAGGAGGGTACTCTGAGCAGTTCTTC. Amino acid sequence: CASSIAGGGYSEQFF.

The chain joins TRBV7-3 to TRBJ2-3, with TRBD2 matching 14 bases. The V and J ends lost 8 bases and 4 bases, in that order; junction bases with no gene match: 2. The CDR3 totals 14 residues. Germline values: CDR1 SGHTA, CDR2 FQGTGA. As DNA, the CDR3 is TGTGCCAGCGGACTAGCGGGGGGTTCAGATACGCAGTATTTT. It codes for CASGLAGGSDTQYF.

This chain uses TRBV19 with TRBJ2-1; perhaps TRBD2 as D (5 bases). The length of the CDR3 is 16 residues. The ends were cut back, 1 base at V and 4 bases at J, with 14 bases in the middle. Germline CDR1 and CDR2: LNHDA and SQIVND (reference sequence). As DNA, the CDR3 is TGTGCCAGTAGTATAGTTGGACTCACGTTATACAATGAGCAGTTCTTC. It yields the protein CASSIVGLTLYNEQFF.

V is TRBV18 and J is TRBJ2-5; 8 nucleotides align to TRBD2. The J segment lost 2 bases and the V segment lost 5 bases, leaving 7 bases of the junction unmatched. CDR1 and CDR2 from the germline V gene are KGHSH and LQKENI. The CDR3 covers 15 residues. The CDR3 spells CASSSAGTRQETQYF. In DNA form, the CDR3 reads TGTGCCAGCTCATCCGCCGGGACTAGGCAAGAGACCCAGTACTTC.

This rearrangement joins TRBV5-8 to TRBJ1-5, with 9 nucleotides matching TRBD1. V was pared by 5 bases and J by 0 bases, with 9 bases of the junction left unmatched. CDR1 and CDR2 from the germline V gene are SGHTS and YDEGEE. The CDR3 is made up of 17 amino acids. This chain's CDR3 is CASSRTGGQYSNQPQHF. The CDR3 DNA reads as TGTGCCAGCAGTCGAACAGGGGGCCAATATAGCAATCAGCCCCAGCATTTT. The full variable domain, with the rest looked up from reference TRBV5-8 and TRBJ1-5, is EAGVTQSPTHLIKTRGQQATLRCSPISGHTSVYWYQQALGLGLQFLLWYDEGEERNRGNFPPRFSGRQFPNYSSELNVNALELEDSALYLCASSRTGGQYSNQPQHFGDGTRLSIL.

The chain employs TRBV10-1 and TRBJ1-5, with D uncertain. The CDR3 is made up of 18 amino acids. CDR1 is WNHNN, CDR2 SYGVQD, per germline (reference sequence). The ends were cut back, 6 bases at V and 1 base at J, with 22 bases in the middle. This chain's CDR3 is CASSDKYLRTASNQPQHF. The CDR3 coding sequence is TGCGCCAGCAGCGACAAGTACCTAAGGACGGCCAGCAATCAGCCCCAGCATTTT.

This chain connects TRBV28 to TRBJ2-7; 10 nucleotides match TRBD2. The CDR3 loop spans 15 amino acids. V lost 0 bases to trimming and J lost 4 bases; unmatched junction nucleotides: 3. Germline CDR1 is MDHEN and CDR2 is SYDVKM. CDR3 sequence (DNA): TGTGCCAGCAGTTTATGGACTAGCGGGCAGTACGAGCAGTACTTC. This translates into CASSLWTSGQYEQYF.

There are a few counts of this clone. J is TRBJ1-1 and V is TRBV27, with no clear D. This CDR3 contains 9 residues. Trimming took off 9 bases at V and 8 bases at J, with 7 bases between the two ends. Per the germline V gene, CDR1 is MNHEY and CDR2 is SMNVEV (reference sequence). The chain's CDR3 is CARGGEAFF. CDR3 sequence (DNA): TGTGCCAGAGGCGGGGAAGCTTTCTTT.

This clone was counted once. V and J are TRBV5-5 and TRBJ2-7; D is perhaps TRBD1 (6 bases). The CDR3 is 13 amino acids. Trimming removed 1 base at V and 6 bases at J, with 11 bases between. The germline CDR1 and CDR2 sequences are SGHKS and YYEKEE (reference sequence). CDR3 region: CASSLLPDSEQYF. CDR3 nucleotides: TGTGCCAGCAGCTTGTTGCCGGACAGCGAGCAGTACTTC.

The chain carries TRBV7-9 and TRBJ2-1, with 7 nucleotides matching TRBD2. V shed 9 bases and J 2 bases; nucleotides not matched to a gene: 10. Looked up from germline, CDR1 is SEHNR and CDR2 is FQNEAQ (reference sequence). This CDR3 is built from 15 residues. In DNA, the CDR3 is TGTGCCAGTCTGGCGGGAGTGAAGCCCTACAATGAGCAGTTCTTC. Its protein product is CASLAGVKPYNEQFF. Full variable domain (outside the CDR3, taken from reference TRBV7-9 and TRBJ2-1): DTGVSQNPRHKITKRGQNVTFRCDPISEHNRLYWYRQTLGQGPEFLTYFQNEAQLEKSRLLSDRFSAERPKGSFSTLEIQRTEQGDSAMYLCASLAGVKPYNEQFFGPGTRLTVL.

The J gene is TRBJ1-1, the V gene TRBV7-9, with D maybe TRBD1 (5 bases). The length of the CDR3 is 13 residues. Germline CDR1 reads SEHNR; CDR2 reads FQNEAQ (reference sequence). V was cut by 2 bases and J by 5 bases, with 9 bases left in between. The CDR3 loop is CASSLKGWTEAFF. In DNA form, the CDR3 reads TGTGCCAGCAGCTTAAAGGGGTGGACTGAAGCTTTCTTT.

The rearrangement joins TRBV5-1 to TRBJ2-5; 13 bases map to TRBD2. Trimming took 4 bases from V and 4 from J; bases not matched to a gene: 10. The CDR3 sequence is 17 residues long. Germline V gene data show CDR1 as SGHRS and CDR2 as YFSETQ. DNA of the CDR3: TGCGCCAGCAGCCCGACCCGGACTAGCGGGAGTTCAGAGACCCAGTACTTC. Protein product: CASSPTRTSGSSETQYF.

Comment on this clone: A junction end diverges from the germline sequence, so it may reflect a read error. CDR3 protein: CVSSQPRTSGNTIYF. The DNA of the CDR3 is TGTGTCAGCAGCCAACCCCGGACCTCTGGAAACACCATATATTTT. The chain combines TRBV3-1 (or the pseudogene TRBV3-2) with TRBJ1-3; no clear D. The CDR3 contains 15 residues. CDR1 and CDR2 (germline): LGHDT, YNNKEL (reference sequence).

The chain links TRBV28 to TRBJ1-3, with 7 positions matching TRBD1. The CDR3 totals 17 residues. V shed 6 bases, J shed 0 bases, and the junction held 11 bases outside the gene matches. The germline gives CDR1 MDHEN, CDR2 SYDVKM. This chain's CDR3 is CASRRPTGTNSGNTIYF. The DNA of the CDR3 is TGTGCCAGCAGGCGACCGACAGGGACCAACTCTGGAAACACCATATATTTT.

This clone was seen a single time. The chain recombines TRBV11-3 with TRBJ2-1; 7 bases agree with TRBD2. CDR3 size: 17 residues. Looked up from germline, CDR1 is SGHNT and CDR2 is YENEEA. Germline trimming cut 5 bases from V and 7 bases from J; bases unmatched to any gene: 17. CDR3 region: CASSVQAGLAGRNEQFF. For the CDR3, the DNA is TGTGCCAGCAGCGTCCAAGCGGGATTAGCTGGTAGGAATGAGCAGTTCTTC.

The chain uses TRBV28 and TRBJ2-7; no firm D call. This CDR3 contains 16 residues. CDR1 and CDR2 from the germline V gene are MDHEN and SYDVKM. Trimming took off 3 bases at V and 2 bases at J, with 17 bases between the two ends. The CDR3 DNA reads as TGTGCCAGCAGTTTTTCCCGAGGCCAAGGGACCTACGAGCAGTACTTC. The encoded protein is CASSFSRGQGTYEQYF.

The CDR3 spells CARRTGHSGNTIYF. CDR3 bases: TGTGCCCGCAGGACAGGCCACTCTGGAAACACCATATATTTT. The genes are TRBV30 and TRBJ1-3; TRBD1 agrees at 7 bases. V lost 8 bases to trimming and J lost 0 bases; unmatched junction nucleotides: 7. Germline V gives CDR1 GTSNPN, CDR2 SVGIG (reference sequence). The length of the CDR3 is 14 residues.

The table lists this clone with a few counts. Here the CDR3 reads CAWSRDRGGSPLHF. The CDR3 DNA reads as TGTGCCTGGAGTCGGGACAGAGGAGGTTCACCCCTCCACTTT. The J gene is TRBJ1-6, the V gene TRBV30; TRBD1 agrees at 7 bases. V dropped 2 bases and J dropped 9; count of bases not matched to a gene: 7. The CDR3 loop spans 14 amino acids. CDR1 and CDR2 (germline): GTSNPN, SVGIG (reference sequence). Supplemented by reference TRBV30 and TRBJ1-6, the full variable domain reads SQTIHQWPATLVQPVGSPLSLECTVEGTSNPNLYWYRQAAGRGLQLLFYSVGIGQISSEVPQNLSASRPQDRQFILSSKKLLLSDSGFYLCAWSRDRGGSPLHFGNGTRLTVT.

The genes are TRBV30 and TRBJ2-2; possible D gene TRBD1, 5 bases. Germline CDR1 GTSNPN, CDR2 SVGIG (reference sequence). This CDR3 region has 14 residues. Deletions cut 0 bases from V and 6 bases from J, with 11 bases between. In nucleotides, the CDR3 is TGTGCCTGGAGTGTACAGGTGGGATCCGGGGAGCTGTTTTTT. Translated: CAWSVQVGSGELFF.